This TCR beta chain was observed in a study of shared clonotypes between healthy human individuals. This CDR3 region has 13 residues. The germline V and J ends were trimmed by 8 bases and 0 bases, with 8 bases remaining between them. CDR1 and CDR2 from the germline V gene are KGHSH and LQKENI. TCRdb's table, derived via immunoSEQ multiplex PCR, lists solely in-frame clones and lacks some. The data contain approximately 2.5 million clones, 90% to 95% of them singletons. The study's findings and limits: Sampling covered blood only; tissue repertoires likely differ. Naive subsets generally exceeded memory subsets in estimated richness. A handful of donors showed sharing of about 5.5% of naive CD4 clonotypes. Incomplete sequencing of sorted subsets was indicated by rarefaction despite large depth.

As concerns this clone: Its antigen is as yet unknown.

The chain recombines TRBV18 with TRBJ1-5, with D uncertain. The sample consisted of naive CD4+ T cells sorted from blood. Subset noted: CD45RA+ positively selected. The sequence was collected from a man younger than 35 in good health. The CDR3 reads CASREGSNQPQHF. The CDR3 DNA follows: TGTGCCAGCCGTGAGGGTAGCAATCAGCCCCAGCATTTT.